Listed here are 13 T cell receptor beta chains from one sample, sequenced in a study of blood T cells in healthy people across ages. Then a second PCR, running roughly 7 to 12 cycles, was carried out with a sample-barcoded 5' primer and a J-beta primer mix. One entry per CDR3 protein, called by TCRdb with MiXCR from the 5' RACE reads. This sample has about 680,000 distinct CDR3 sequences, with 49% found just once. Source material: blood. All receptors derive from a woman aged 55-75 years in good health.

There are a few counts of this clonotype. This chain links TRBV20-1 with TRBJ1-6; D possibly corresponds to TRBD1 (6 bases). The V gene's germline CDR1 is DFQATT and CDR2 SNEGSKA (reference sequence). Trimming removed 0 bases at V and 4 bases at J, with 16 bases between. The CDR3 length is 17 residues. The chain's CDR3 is CSARDPLDRTYNSPLHF. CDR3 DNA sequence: TGCAGTGCTAGAGACCCCCTCGACAGGACTTATAATTCACCCCTCCACTTT.

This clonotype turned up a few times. The CDR3 is CASSVEGAGETQFF. CDR3 nucleotides: TGTGCCAGCAGCGTCGAGGGGGCAGGAGAGACCCAGTTCTTC. The gene calls are TRBV9 and TRBJ2-1; 7 nucleotides match TRBD1. The J segment lost 13 bases and the V segment lost 2 bases, leaving 12 bases of the junction unmatched. Germline V CDR1 and CDR2: SGDLS, YYNGEE. This CDR3 comprises 14 residues.

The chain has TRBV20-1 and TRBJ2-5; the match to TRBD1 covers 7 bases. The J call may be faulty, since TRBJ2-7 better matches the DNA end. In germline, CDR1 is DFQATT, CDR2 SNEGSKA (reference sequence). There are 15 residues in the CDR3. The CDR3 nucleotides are TGCAGTGCTAGAGAACCGGGACAGTCCTCCTACGAGCAGTACTTC. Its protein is CSAREPGQSSYEQYF.

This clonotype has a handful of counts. The CDR3 is CASSLDGRVGTDTQYF. CDR3 bases: TGTGCCAGCAGCTTAGATGGGAGGGTGGGCACAGATACGCAGTATTTT. The chain is built from TRBV7-2 and TRBJ2-3, with 7 nucleotides matching TRBD2. This CDR3 region has 16 residues. Germline CDR1 SGHTA, CDR2 FQGNSA. V trimming: 1 base; J trimming: 1 base; junction bases outside the gene matches: 5. The full variable domain, its missing parts supplied by reference TRBV7-2 and TRBJ2-3, is GAGVSQSPSNKVTEKGKDVELRCDPISGHTALYWYRQSLGQGLEFLIYFQGNSAPDKSGLPSDRFSAERTGGSVSTLTIQRTQQEDSAVYLCASSLDGRVGTDTQYFGPGTRLTVL.

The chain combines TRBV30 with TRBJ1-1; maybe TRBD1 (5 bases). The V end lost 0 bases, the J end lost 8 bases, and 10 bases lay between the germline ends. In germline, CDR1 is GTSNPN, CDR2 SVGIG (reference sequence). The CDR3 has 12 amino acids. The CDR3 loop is CAWSVPWGEAFF. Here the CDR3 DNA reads TGTGCCTGGAGTGTACCGTGGGGCGAAGCTTTCTTT. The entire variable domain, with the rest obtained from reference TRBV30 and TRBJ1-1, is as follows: SQTIHQWPATLVQPVGSPLSLECTVEGTSNPNLYWYRQAAGRGLQLLFYSVGIGQISSEVPQNLSASRPQDRQFILSSKKLLLSDSGFYLCAWSVPWGEAFFGQGTRLTVV.

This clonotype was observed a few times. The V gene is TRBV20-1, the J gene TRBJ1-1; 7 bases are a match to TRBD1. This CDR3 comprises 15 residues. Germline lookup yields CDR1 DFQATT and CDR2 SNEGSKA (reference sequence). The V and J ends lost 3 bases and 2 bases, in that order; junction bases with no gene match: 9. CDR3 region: CSASNPRDRNTEAFF. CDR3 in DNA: TGCAGTGCTAGTAATCCCCGGGACAGAAACACTGAAGCTTTCTTT.

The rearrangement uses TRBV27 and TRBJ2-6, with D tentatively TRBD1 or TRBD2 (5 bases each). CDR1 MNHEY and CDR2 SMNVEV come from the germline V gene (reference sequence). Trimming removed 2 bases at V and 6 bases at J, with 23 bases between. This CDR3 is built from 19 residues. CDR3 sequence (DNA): TGTGCCAGCAGTTTAAATGGGGCGGGCAGCCCTACGTTGGCCAACGTCCTGACTTTC. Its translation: CASSLNGAGSPTLANVLTF. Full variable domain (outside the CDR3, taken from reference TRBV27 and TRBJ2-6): EAQVTQNPRYLITVTGKKLTVTCSQNMNHEYMSWYRQDPGLGLRQIYYSMNVEVTDKGDVPEGYKVSRKEKRNFPLILESPSPNQTSLYFCASSLNGAGSPTLANVLTFGAGSRLTVL.

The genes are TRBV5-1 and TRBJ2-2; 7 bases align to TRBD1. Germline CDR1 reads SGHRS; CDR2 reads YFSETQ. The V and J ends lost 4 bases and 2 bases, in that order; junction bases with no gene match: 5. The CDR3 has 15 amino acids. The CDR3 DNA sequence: TGCGCCAGCAGCACCCGACAGGGAAACACCGGGGAGCTGTTTTTT. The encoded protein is CASSTRQGNTGELFF. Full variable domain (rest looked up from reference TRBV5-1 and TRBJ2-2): KAGVTQTPRYLIKTRGQQVTLSCSPISGHRSVSWYQQTPGQGLQFLFEYFSETQRNKGNFPGRFSGRQFSNSRSEMNVSTLELGDSALYLCASSTRQGNTGELFFGEGSRLTVL.

The CDR3 nucleotides are TGTGCCAGCAGCGCAAACAGGGGCGAGCAGTACTTC. This gives the protein CASSANRGEQYF. The V call is TRBV14, the J call TRBJ2-5; 7 bases are shared with TRBD1. Gene TRBJ2-7 matches the end of the DNA better, so the J call may be wrong. The CDR3 has 12 amino acids. Germline V gene data show CDR1 as SGHDN and CDR2 as FVKESK.

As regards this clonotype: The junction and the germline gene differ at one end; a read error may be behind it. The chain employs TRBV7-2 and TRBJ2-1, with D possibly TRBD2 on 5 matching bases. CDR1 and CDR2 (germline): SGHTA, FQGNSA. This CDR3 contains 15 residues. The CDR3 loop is CAGSLGPLAPNEQFF. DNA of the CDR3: TGTGCCGGCAGCTTAGGCCCTCTAGCCCCCAATGAGCAGTTCTTC.

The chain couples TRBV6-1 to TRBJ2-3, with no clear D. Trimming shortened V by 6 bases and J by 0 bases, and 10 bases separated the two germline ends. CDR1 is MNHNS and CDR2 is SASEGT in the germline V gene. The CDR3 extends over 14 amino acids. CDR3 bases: TGTGCCAGCAGGCCGGTTACTAGCACAGATACGCAGTATTTT. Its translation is CASRPVTSTDTQYF.

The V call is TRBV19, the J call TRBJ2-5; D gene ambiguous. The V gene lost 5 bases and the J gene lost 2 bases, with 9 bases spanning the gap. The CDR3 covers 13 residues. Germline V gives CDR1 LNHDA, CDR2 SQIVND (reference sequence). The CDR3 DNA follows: TGTGCCAGTAGTCGAAACAGACAAGAGACCCAGTACTTC. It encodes CASSRNRQETQYF. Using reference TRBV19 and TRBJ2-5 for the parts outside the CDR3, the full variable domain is DGGITQSPKYLFRKEGQNVTLSCEQNLNHDAMYWYRQDPGQGLRLIYYSQIVNDFQKGDIAEGYSVSREKKESFPLTVTSAQKNPTAFYLCASSRNRQETQYFGPGTRLLVL.

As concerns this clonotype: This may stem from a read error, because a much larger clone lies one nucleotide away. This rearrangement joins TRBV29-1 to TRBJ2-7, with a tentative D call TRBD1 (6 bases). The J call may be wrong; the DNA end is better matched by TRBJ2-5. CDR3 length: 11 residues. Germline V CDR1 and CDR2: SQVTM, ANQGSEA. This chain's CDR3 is CSLPTGETQYF. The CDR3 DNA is TGCAGCCTTCCGACAGGAGAGACCCAGTACTTC.